These 23 T cell receptor beta chains came from one sample sequenced in a study of cytomegalovirus exposure and HLA in healthy donors. Primers: 60 Vbeta forward and 13 Jbeta reverse. Assay used: immunoSEQ multiplex PCR; TCRdb lists only in-frame clones, some missing. The sample consists of under 150,000 clones, roughly 80% of them appearing once. The specimen sequenced was PBMCs. Source of these receptors: a woman between 50 and 59 years old in good health and CMV-seropositive.

This sequence joins TRBV19 and TRBJ1-4, with 10 nucleotides matching TRBD1. The germline V gene encodes CDR1 LNHDA and CDR2 SQIVND (reference sequence). Unmatched junction bases numbered 6, after V lost 9 bases and J lost 8 bases. The CDR3 runs to 13 residues. The CDR3 DNA follows: TGTGCCAGCCGGACAGGGGGTGAAGAAAAACTGTTTTTT. Translated: CASRTGGEEKLFF.

This clone was seen more than once but under ten times. The CDR3: CASSLGQGFYGYTF. CDR3 nucleotide sequence: TGTGCCAGCAGCTTAGGACAGGGTTTTTATGGCTACACCTTC. This chain joins TRBV7-8 and TRBJ1-2; 7 bases are a match to TRBD1. Trimming cost V 1 base and J 5 bases; bases outside gene matches: 4. Germline V lookup: CDR1 SGHVS, CDR2 FQNEAQ. This CDR3 is 14 amino acids long.

V is TRBV6-6 and J is TRBJ1-1; D is unresolved. V lost 2 bases to trimming and J lost 1 base, with 8 bases between them. The V gene's germline CDR1 is MNHNY and CDR2 SVGAGI (reference sequence). The length of the CDR3 is 14 residues. CDR3 nucleotide sequence: TGTGCCAGCAGTTACGGCGCAGGGAACACTGAAGCTTTCTTT. This sequence encodes CASSYGAGNTEAFF.

The chain recombines TRBV5-4 with TRBJ2-5; 10 bases agree with TRBD2. In germline, CDR1 is SGHNT, CDR2 YYREEE (reference sequence). V lost 0 bases to trimming and J lost 2 bases; unmatched junction nucleotides: 4. CDR3 length equals 16 residues. As DNA, the CDR3 is TGTGCCAGCAGCTTGGTATTAGCGGGGGGACAAGAGACCCAGTACTTC. Encoded protein: CASSLVLAGGQETQYF.

The rearrangement links TRBV7-9 to TRBJ2-5; a possible D gene is TRBD2 (7 bases). The CDR3 consists of 16 residues. Germline values: CDR1 SEHNR, CDR2 FQNEAQ (reference sequence). The germline V and J ends were trimmed by 1 base and 2 bases, with 14 bases remaining between them. This CDR3 reads CASSLDGGTPQETQYF. CDR3 nucleotide sequence: TGTGCCAGCAGCTTAGACGGGGGGACACCTCAAGAGACCCAGTACTTC.

The chain joins TRBV6-1 to TRBJ1-4; tentatively, D is TRBD1 (6 bases). The germline CDR1 and CDR2 sequences are MNHNS and SASEGT. This CDR3 is 14 amino acids long. V lost 2 bases and J lost 8, with 12 bases in between. Here the CDR3 reads CASSEYRTAEKLFF. The CDR3 DNA reads as TGTGCCAGCAGTGAATATAGGACAGCCGAAAAACTGTTTTTT.

V is TRBV4-1 and J is TRBJ2-3; the match to TRBD2 covers 10 bases. The length of the CDR3 is 17 residues. Germline values: CDR1 MGHRA, CDR2 YSYEKL. The ends lost 1 base at V and 4 bases at J; junction bases unmatched: 8. CDR3 bases: TGCGCCAGCAGCCAAGGGGTAGCGGGGGGCCAGGCAGATACGCAGTATTTT. As protein: CASSQGVAGGQADTQYF.

Comment on this clone: One junction end does not reproduce the germline sequence, and a read error may be involved. V is TRBV18 and J is TRBJ1-3; D is unclear. The V gene's germline CDR1 is KGHSH and CDR2 LQKENI. CDR3 length equals 12 residues. This chain's CDR3 is CASSPSLGVLNF. CDR3 DNA sequence: TGTGCCAGCTCACCAAGTCTAGGAGTTCTGAATTTT.

The CDR3 sequence is CASSDSGGAQETQYF. The DNA of the CDR3 is TGTGCCAGCAGCGATAGCGGGGGCGCGCAAGAGACCCAGTACTTC. The chain carries TRBV7-3 and TRBJ2-5; 9 bases align to TRBD2. The CDR3 is made up of 15 amino acids. Losses at the gene ends were 5 bases for V and 2 bases for J; bases not matched to a gene: 6. CDR1 and CDR2 (germline): SGHTA, FQGTGA.

The CDR3 region is CASQERGNQETQYF. CDR3 nucleotide sequence: TGCGCCAGCCAAGAGCGGGGGAACCAAGAGACCCAGTACTTC. V gene TRBV10-1 combines with J gene TRBJ2-5; 8 positions match TRBD2. This CDR3 has 14 amino acids. CDR1 and CDR2 (germline): WNHNN, SYGVQD (reference sequence). V lost 8 bases to trimming and J lost 0 bases; unmatched junction nucleotides: 5.

This sequence joins TRBV7-8 and TRBJ2-1; D might be TRBD2 (6 bases). The CDR3 loop spans 17 amino acids. V was clipped by 2 bases and J by 4 bases, with 18 bases between them. Germline V CDR1 and CDR2: SGHVS, FQNEAQ. CDR3 protein: CASSLRDSPVKYNEQFF. The CDR3 DNA is TGTGCCAGCAGCTTACGGGACTCGCCCGTAAAATACAATGAGCAGTTCTTC.

The chain uses TRBV5-1 and TRBJ2-7, with D possibly matching TRBD1 (5 bases). Looked up from germline, CDR1 is SGHRS and CDR2 is YFSETQ. Trimming stripped 4 bases from V and 3 bases from J, with 8 bases between. This CDR3 contains 12 residues. In nucleotides, the CDR3 is TGCGCCAGCAGCGTGCAGGGCTACGAGCAGTACTTC. This encodes CASSVQGYEQYF.

This clone was seen a few times. This chain joins TRBV6-1 and TRBJ1-6, with D tentatively TRBD1 (5 bases). Trimming removed 6 bases at V and 7 bases at J, with 10 bases between. Germline lookup yields CDR1 MNHNS and CDR2 SASEGT. The CDR3 totals 13 residues. CDR3 protein: CASSTQGNSPLHF. The CDR3 nucleotides are TGTGCCAGCAGCACCCAGGGCAATTCACCCCTCCACTTT.

V and J are TRBV28 and TRBJ2-5; tentatively, D is TRBD1 (5 bases). The J call is uncertain, as TRBJ2-7 better fits the DNA end. Germline CDR1 and CDR2: MDHEN and SYDVKM. CDR3 length: 14 residues. The CDR3 region is CASSVDSDSYEQYF. Written as DNA, the CDR3 is TGTGCCAGCAGTGTCGACAGCGACTCCTACGAGCAGTACTTC.

Points on this clone: A junction end diverges from the germline sequence, so it may reflect a read error. This chain links TRBV7-9 with TRBJ2-7; TRBD2 agrees at 12 bases. The CDR3 totals 16 residues. Germline V gene data show CDR1 as SEHNR and CDR2 as FQNEAQ (reference sequence). CDR3 in DNA: TGTTCCAGCAGCGAACTAGCGGGGGGCCTTTTTTACGAGCAGTACTTC. Amino acids: CSSSELAGGLFYEQYF.

The chain joins TRBV7-3 to TRBJ1-4; the match to TRBD1 covers 10 bases. This CDR3 spans 15 amino acids. The V segment lost 5 bases and the J segment 8 bases; nucleotides outside the gene matches: 8. Germline CDR1 is SGHTA and CDR2 is FQGTGA. The CDR3 DNA reads as TGTGCCAGCAGCGCGACAGGGGGCTTGGGGGAAAAACTGTTTTTT. Translating it yields CASSATGGLGEKLFF.

This chain joins TRBV9 and TRBJ2-7; 9 bases match TRBD2. V gave up 0 bases and J gave up 2 bases; unmatched junction bases: 6. Looked up from germline, CDR1 is SGDLS and CDR2 is YYNGEE. The CDR3 spans 16 residues. For the CDR3, the DNA is TGTGCCAGCAGCGTAGGACCAGCGGGGGGAACCTACGAGCAGTACTTC. Translated, it gives CASSVGPAGGTYEQYF.

The chain employs TRBV28 and TRBJ1-5, with a tentative D call TRBD1 (6 bases). Deletions cut 8 bases from V and 6 bases from J, with 14 bases between. This CDR3 spans 13 amino acids. Germline loops: CDR1 MDHEN, CDR2 SYDVKM. DNA of the CDR3: TGTGCCAGCTCAGGGGCAATGGGTCAGCCCCAGCATTTT. Translating it yields CASSGAMGQPQHF.

This clone has a handful of counts. V and J are TRBV6-1 and TRBJ1-1; D possibly corresponds to TRBD1 (5 bases). The CDR3 totals 15 residues. Germline V gives CDR1 MNHNS, CDR2 SASEGT. Trimming removed 5 bases at V and 1 base at J, with 14 bases between. The CDR3 loop reads CASSIWSQGNTEAFF. The DNA of the CDR3 is TGTGCCAGCAGTATTTGGAGTCAGGGGAACACTGAAGCTTTCTTT.

This chain connects TRBV19 to TRBJ1-1; TRBD1 matches 7 bases. Germline loops: CDR1 LNHDA, CDR2 SQIVND (reference sequence). The V segment lost 2 bases and the J segment 1 base; nucleotides outside the gene matches: 4. This CDR3 is 15 amino acids long. The CDR3 DNA sequence: TGTGCCAGTAGTATAAGGACAGGAACGAACACTGAAGCTTTCTTT. It translates to CASSIRTGTNTEAFF.

The rearrangement links TRBV7-6 to TRBJ2-4, with 13 bases fitting TRBD2. Germline trimming cut 5 bases from V and 1 base from J; bases unmatched to any gene: 2. Germline CDR1 is SGHVS and CDR2 is FNYEAQ. The CDR3 loop spans 16 amino acids. The CDR3 spells CASSLGLAGAKNIQYF. The CDR3 DNA reads as TGTGCCAGCAGCCTGGGACTAGCGGGGGCCAAAAACATTCAGTACTTC.

The rearrangement uses TRBV16 and TRBJ2-7; tentative D call: TRBD2 (6 bases). The CDR3 runs 13 residues. Germline V gene lookup returns CDR1 KGHSY and CDR2 FQNENV. V gave up 7 bases and J gave up 3 bases, with 13 bases separating them. The CDR3 protein is CASKEGGNYEQYF. In DNA, the CDR3 is TGTGCCAGCAAGGAAGGCGGGAACTACGAGCAGTACTTC.

The genes are TRBV10-3 and TRBJ1-3, with TRBD1 identical over 10 bases. J lost 8 bases, V lost 5 bases, and 6 bases had no gene match. CDR1 ENHRY and CDR2 SYGVKD come from the germline V gene. The CDR3 sequence is 14 residues long. CDR3 sequence reads: CAISSGTGDDTIYF. In DNA form, the CDR3 reads TGTGCCATCAGTTCCGGGACAGGGGACGACACCATATATTTT.